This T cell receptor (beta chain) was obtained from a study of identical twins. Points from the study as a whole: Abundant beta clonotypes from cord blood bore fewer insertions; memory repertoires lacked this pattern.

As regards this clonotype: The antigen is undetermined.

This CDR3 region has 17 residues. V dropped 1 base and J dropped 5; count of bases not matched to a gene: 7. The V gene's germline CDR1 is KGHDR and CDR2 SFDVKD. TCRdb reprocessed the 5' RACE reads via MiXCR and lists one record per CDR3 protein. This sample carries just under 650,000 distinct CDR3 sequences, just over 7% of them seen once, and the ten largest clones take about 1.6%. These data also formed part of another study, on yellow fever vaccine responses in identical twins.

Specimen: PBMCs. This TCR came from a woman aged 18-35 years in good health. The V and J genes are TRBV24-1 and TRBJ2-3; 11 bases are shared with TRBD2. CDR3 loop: CATSDFNSGRALDTQYF. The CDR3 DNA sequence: TGTGCCACCAGTGATTTTAATAGCGGGAGGGCCCTAGATACGCAGTATTTT.